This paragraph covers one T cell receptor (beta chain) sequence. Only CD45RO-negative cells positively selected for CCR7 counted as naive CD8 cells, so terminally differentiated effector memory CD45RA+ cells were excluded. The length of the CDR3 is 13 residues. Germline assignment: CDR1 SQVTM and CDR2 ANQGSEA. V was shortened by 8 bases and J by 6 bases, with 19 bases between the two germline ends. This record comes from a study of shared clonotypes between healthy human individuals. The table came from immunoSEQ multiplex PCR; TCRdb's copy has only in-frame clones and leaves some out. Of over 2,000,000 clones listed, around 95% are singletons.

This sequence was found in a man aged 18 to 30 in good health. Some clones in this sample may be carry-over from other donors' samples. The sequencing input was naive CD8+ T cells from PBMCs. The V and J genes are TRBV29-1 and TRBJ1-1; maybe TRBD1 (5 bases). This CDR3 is CSPLSPGHAEAFF. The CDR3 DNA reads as TGCAGCCCGTTATCCCCAGGGCACGCTGAAGCTTTCTTT.